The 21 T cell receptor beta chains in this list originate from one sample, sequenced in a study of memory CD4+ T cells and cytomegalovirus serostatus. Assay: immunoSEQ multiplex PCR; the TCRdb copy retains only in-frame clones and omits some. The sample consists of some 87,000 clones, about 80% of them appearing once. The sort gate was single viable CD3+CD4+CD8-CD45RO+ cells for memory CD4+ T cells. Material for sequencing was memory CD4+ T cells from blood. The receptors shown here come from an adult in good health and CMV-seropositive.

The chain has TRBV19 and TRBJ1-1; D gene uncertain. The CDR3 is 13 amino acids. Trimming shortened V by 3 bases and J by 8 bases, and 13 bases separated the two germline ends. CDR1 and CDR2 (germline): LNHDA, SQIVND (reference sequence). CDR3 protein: CASSIFAGREAFF. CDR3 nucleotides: TGTGCCAGTAGTATTTTCGCGGGGAGGGAAGCTTTCTTT. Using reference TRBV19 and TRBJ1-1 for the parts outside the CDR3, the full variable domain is DGGITQSPKYLFRKEGQNVTLSCEQNLNHDAMYWYRQDPGQGLRLIYYSQIVNDFQKGDIAEGYSVSREKKESFPLTVTSAQKNPTAFYLCASSIFAGREAFFGQGTRLTVV.

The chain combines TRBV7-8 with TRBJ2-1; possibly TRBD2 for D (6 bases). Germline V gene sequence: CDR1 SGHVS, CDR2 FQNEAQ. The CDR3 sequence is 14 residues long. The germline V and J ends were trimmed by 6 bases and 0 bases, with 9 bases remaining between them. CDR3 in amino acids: CASSRRDSYNEQFF. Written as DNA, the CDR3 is TGTGCCAGCAGTCGGCGGGACTCCTACAATGAGCAGTTCTTC.

CDR3: CASSPRTSADNEQFF. The CDR3 DNA sequence: TGTGCCAGCAGCCCAAGGACTAGCGCGGACAATGAGCAGTTCTTC. The chain carries TRBV7-2 and TRBJ2-1; 9 bases match TRBD2. CDR3 length: 15 residues. J gave up 5 bases and V 5 bases, and 7 bases lay outside the gene matches. Germline CDR1 SGHTA, CDR2 FQGNSA.

The chain's CDR3 is CASSPDVYGYTF. The CDR3 DNA follows: TGTGCCAGCTCACCAGACGTCTATGGCTACACCTTC. The chain is built from TRBV18 and TRBJ1-2; the D is unclear. CDR1 KGHSH and CDR2 LQKENI come from the germline V gene. The CDR3 runs to 12 residues. Trimming took off 2 bases at V and 4 bases at J, with 5 bases between the two ends.

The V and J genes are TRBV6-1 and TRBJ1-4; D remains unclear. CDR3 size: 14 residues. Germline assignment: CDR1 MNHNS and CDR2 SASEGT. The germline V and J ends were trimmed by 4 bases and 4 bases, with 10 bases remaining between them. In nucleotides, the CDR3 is TGTGCCAGCAGTGGGGAAGGCCTTAATGAAAAACTGTTTTTT. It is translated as CASSGEGLNEKLFF.

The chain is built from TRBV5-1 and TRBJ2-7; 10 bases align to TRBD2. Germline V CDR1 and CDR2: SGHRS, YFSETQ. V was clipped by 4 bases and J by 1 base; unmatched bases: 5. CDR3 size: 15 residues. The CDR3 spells CASSDGLAESYEQYF. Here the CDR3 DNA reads TGCGCCAGCAGCGACGGACTAGCGGAATCCTACGAGCAGTACTTC.

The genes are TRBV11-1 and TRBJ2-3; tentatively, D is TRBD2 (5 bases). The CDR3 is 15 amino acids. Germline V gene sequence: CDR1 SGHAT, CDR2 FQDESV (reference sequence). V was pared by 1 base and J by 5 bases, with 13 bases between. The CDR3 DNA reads TGTGCCAGCAGCTTAGGGACCAGAGGGAAAGATACGCAGTATTTT. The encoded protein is CASSLGTRGKDTQYF.

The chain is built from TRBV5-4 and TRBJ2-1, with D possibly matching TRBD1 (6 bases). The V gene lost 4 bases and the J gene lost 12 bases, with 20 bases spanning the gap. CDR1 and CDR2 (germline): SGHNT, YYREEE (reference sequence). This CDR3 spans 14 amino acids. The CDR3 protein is CASSPRNSQGGQFF. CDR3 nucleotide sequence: TGTGCCAGCAGCCCGAGGAATAGTCAAGGGGGGCAGTTCTTC.

For the CDR3, the DNA is TGTGCCAGCAGTCCCCCGGGACAGCTCTCTGGGGCCAACGTCCTGACTTTC. Amino acids: CASSPPGQLSGANVLTF. The chain uses TRBV28 and TRBJ2-6; 7 nucleotides match TRBD1. The V and J ends lost 5 bases and 0 bases, in that order; junction bases with no gene match: 7. The germline V gene encodes CDR1 MDHEN and CDR2 SYDVKM. The CDR3 sequence is 17 residues long.

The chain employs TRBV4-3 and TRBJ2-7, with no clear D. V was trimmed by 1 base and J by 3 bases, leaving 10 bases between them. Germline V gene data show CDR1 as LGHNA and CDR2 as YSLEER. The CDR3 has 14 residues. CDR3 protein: CASSQGHTSYEQYF. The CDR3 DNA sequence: TGCGCCAGCAGCCAAGGTCACACCAGCTACGAGCAGTACTTC.

The chain's CDR3 is CASSSGRTHQPQHF. The CDR3 bases are TGTGCCAGCAGCTCAGGACGGACCCATCAGCCCCAGCATTTT. This sequence joins TRBV7-8 and TRBJ1-5, with unresolved D. V gave up 4 bases and J gave up 5 bases, with 12 bases separating them. Germline V gene sequence: CDR1 SGHVS, CDR2 FQNEAQ. This CDR3 has 14 residues.

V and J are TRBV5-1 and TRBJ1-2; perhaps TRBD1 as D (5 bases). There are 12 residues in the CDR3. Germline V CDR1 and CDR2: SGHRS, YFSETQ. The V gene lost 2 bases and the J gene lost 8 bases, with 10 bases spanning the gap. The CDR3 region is CASSFGTGGYTF. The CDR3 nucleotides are TGCGCCAGCAGCTTTGGGACCGGGGGCTACACCTTC.

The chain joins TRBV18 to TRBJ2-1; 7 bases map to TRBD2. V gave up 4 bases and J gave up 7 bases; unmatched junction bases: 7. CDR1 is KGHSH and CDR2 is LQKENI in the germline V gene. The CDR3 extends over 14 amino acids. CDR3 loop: CASSRGGSSNEQFF. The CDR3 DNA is TGTGCCAGCTCACGGGGCGGGAGTTCAAATGAGCAGTTCTTC. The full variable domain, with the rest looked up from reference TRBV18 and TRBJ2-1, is NAGVMQNPRHLVRRRGQEARLRCSPMKGHSHVYWYRQLPEEGLKFMVYLQKENIIDESGMPKERFSAEFPKEGPSILRIQQVVRGDSAAYFCASSRGGSSNEQFFGPGTRLTVL.

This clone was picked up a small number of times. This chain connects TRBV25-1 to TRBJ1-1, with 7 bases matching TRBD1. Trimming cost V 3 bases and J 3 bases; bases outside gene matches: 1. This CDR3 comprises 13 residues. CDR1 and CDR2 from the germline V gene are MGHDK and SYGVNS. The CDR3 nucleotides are TGTGCCAGCAGTGACGACAGGGACACTGAAGCTTTCTTT. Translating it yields CASSDDRDTEAFF. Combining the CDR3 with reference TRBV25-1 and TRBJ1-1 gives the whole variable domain EADIYQTPRYLVIGTGKKITLECSQTMGHDKMYWYQQDPGMELHLIHYSYGVNSTEKGDLSSESTVSRIRTEHFPLTLESARPSHTSQYLCASSDDRDTEAFFGQGTRLTVV.

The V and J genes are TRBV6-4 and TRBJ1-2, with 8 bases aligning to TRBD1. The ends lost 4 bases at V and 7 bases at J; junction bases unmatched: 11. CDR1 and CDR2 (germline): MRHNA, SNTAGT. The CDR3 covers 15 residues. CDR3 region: CASSVDPGGAGGYTF. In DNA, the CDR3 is TGTGCCAGCAGTGTAGACCCAGGGGGCGCCGGTGGCTACACCTTC.

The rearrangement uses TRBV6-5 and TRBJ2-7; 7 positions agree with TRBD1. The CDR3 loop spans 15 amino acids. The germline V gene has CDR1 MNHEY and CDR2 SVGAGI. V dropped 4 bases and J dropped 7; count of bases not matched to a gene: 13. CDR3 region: CASSSSGTDLREQYF. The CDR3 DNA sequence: TGTGCCAGCAGTTCCTCCGGGACAGACTTACGAGAGCAGTACTTC.

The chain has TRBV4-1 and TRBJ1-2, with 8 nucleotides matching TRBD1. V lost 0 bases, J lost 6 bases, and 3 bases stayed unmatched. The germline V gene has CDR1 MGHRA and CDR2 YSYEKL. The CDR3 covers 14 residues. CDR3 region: CASSQDSGGNGYTF. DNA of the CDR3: TGCGCCAGCAGCCAAGATTCAGGGGGCAATGGCTACACCTTC.

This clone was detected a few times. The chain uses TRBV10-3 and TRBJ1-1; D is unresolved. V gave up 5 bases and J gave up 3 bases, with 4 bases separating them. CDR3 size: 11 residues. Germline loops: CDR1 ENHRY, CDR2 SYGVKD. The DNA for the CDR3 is TGTGCCATCAGTAGGGACACTGAAGCTTTCTTT. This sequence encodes CAISRDTEAFF.

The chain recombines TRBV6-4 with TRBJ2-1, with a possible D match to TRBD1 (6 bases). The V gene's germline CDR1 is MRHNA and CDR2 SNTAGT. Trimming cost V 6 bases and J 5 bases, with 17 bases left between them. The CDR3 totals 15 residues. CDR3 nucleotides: TGTGCCAGCAGCCTAGGTCAGGGGTGGCACAATGAGCAGTTCTTC. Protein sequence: CASSLGQGWHNEQFF.

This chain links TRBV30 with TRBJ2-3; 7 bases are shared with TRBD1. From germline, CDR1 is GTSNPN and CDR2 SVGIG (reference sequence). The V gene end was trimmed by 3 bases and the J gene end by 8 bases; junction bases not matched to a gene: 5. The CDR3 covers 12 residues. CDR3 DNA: TGTGCCTGGAGCCGGGACAGAACTACGCAGTATTTT. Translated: CAWSRDRTTQYF.

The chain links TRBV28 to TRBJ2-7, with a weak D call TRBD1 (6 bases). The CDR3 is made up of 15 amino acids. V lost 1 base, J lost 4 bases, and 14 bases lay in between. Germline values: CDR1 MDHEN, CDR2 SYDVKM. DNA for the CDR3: TGTGCCAGCAGTTTATTGGGACACCAGTCTTACGAGCAGTACTTC. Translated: CASSLLGHQSYEQYF.